What follows describes a single TCR beta chain. Its antigen is currently unknown. Germline assignment: CDR1 SGHAT and CDR2 FQNNGV. Trimming removed 5 bases at V and 0 bases at J, with 20 bases between. This CDR3 comprises 17 residues. Sequencing was performed with immunoSEQ multiplex PCR; in TCRdb, only in-frame clones are kept and a portion is missing. The table records roughly 100,000 clones, about four fifths of them present only once. These data originate in a study of T cell responses to AZD1222 COVID-19 vaccine. Study-level points and caveats: Donors skewed white British and female; clonal diversity was possibly underestimated.

This sample comprised peripheral blood, obtained on day 0 of AZD1222 vaccination. The chain recombines TRBV11-2 with TRBJ2-7; the D gene is possibly TRBD1 (5 bases). The sequence was collected from an adult in good health. The DNA of the CDR3 is TGTGCCAGCAGCCCACCATCGGGCAGACAGACCTCCTACGAGCAGTACTTC. Protein sequence: CASSPPSGRQTSYEQYF.